These 7 T cell receptor beta chains originate from one sample sequenced in a study of shared clonotypes between healthy human individuals. Profiling relied on immunoSEQ multiplex PCR, and the TCRdb table lists in-frame clones only, not all of them. The repertoire holds about a million clones, with around three quarters as singletons. Input material: memory CD4+ T cells sorted from blood. Subset: CD45RA-negative fraction. Receptors were obtained from a man aged 18 to 30 in good health.

V and J are TRBV28 and TRBJ1-2; 7 bases match TRBD1. The CDR3 contains 13 residues. Germline V CDR1 and CDR2: MDHEN, SYDVKM. V gave up 4 bases and J gave up 9 bases; unmatched junction bases: 8. The CDR3 coding sequence is TGTGCCAGCAGTTCACCGGGACAGACTCGCTACACCTTC. This codes for CASSSPGQTRYTF.

This clone was detected only a few times. This sequence joins TRBV9 and TRBJ2-2, with a weak D call TRBD2 (5 bases). The CDR3 totals 14 residues. Between the trimmed V and J ends, which lost 3 bases and 7 bases, there was a span of 13 bases. Germline V lookup: CDR1 SGDLS, CDR2 YYNGEE. CDR3 protein: CASSAEGRGGELFF. CDR3 in DNA: TGTGCCAGCAGCGCCGAGGGCCGGGGCGGGGAGCTGTTTTTT.

Concerning this clone itself: A far larger clone is off by one base, so a read error is likely. The chain has TRBV7-2 and TRBJ2-7; unclear D gene. V lost 2 bases, J lost 0 bases, and 14 bases lay in between. Germline CDR1 SGHTA, CDR2 FQGNSA. This CDR3 is 16 amino acids long. CDR3 protein: CASSLHLSETSYEQYF. For the CDR3, the DNA is TGTGCCAGCAGCTTACACCTGAGCGAGACCTCCTACGAGCAGTACTTC.

The chain combines TRBV7-2 with TRBJ1-2; 9 nucleotides line up with TRBD1. The V gene's germline CDR1 is SGHTA and CDR2 FQGNSA. V was clipped by 5 bases and J by 8 bases; unmatched bases: 15. The CDR3 runs 16 residues. The CDR3 spells CASSNRDRAGSSGYTF. CDR3 in DNA: TGTGCCAGCAGCAACCGGGACAGGGCAGGTTCGTCGGGCTACACCTTC. Looking up the rest from reference TRBV7-2 and TRBJ1-2 gives the full variable domain: GAGVSQSPSNKVTEKGKDVELRCDPISGHTALYWYRQSLGQGLEFLIYFQGNSAPDKSGLPSDRFSAERTGGSVSTLTIQRTQQEDSAVYLCASSNRDRAGSSGYTFGSGTRLTVV.

The V gene is TRBV5-1, the J gene TRBJ2-3, with D possibly TRBD1 on 6 matching bases. Germline loops: CDR1 SGHRS, CDR2 YFSETQ. The CDR3 covers 14 residues. Trimming removed 0 bases at V and 5 bases at J, with 10 bases between. The CDR3 sequence: CASSLARGRDTQYF. CDR3 nucleotides: TGCGCCAGCAGCTTGGCCAGGGGTAGAGATACGCAGTATTTT.

In this sample, this clone turned up once. The chain carries TRBV6-5 and TRBJ2-5, with TRBD2 as a possible D gene (5 bases). Germline V gene lookup returns CDR1 MNHEY and CDR2 SVGAGI. V was cut by 0 bases and J by 2 bases, with 13 bases left in between. The CDR3 is 16 amino acids. CDR3 loop: CASSYSRVLGQETQYF. The DNA for the CDR3 is TGTGCCAGCAGTTACTCGAGGGTACTAGGTCAAGAGACCCAGTACTTC.

This clone showed up just once. For the CDR3, the DNA is TGTGCCAGCAGCTTTGTGGCAGGCATTCAGTACTTC. Its protein product is CASSFVAGIQYF. This chain joins TRBV7-9 and TRBJ2-4; D remains unclear. The length of the CDR3 is 12 residues. CDR1 is SEHNR and CDR2 is FQNEAQ in the germline V gene (reference sequence). The V and J ends lost 3 bases and 9 bases respectively, with 9 bases between them.